The 28 T cell receptor beta chains given below trace back to one sample, sequenced in a study of response to subunit inactivated influenza vaccine. TCRdb called the RT-PCR reads again in MiXCR, with one record for every CDR3 protein. The sample shows more than 550,000 distinct CDR3 sequences, 11% of them seen only once. The data were also submitted as part of a second study, on T cells expressing NK-cell markers. That work contributes: Libraries used 5'RACE template switching adding universal primer site and UMIs.

The sample here was PBMCs from blood, taken on the day of vaccination. All receptors derive from a man aged 45 to 65 who received an inactivated influenza vaccine.

The chain carries TRBV18 and TRBJ1-4; no definite D call. Germline CDR1 and CDR2: KGHSH and LQKENI. The CDR3 is 13 amino acids. Trimming pared 9 bases from V and 3 bases from J, leaving 11 bases between. CDR3 sequence: CASQRGSNEKLFF. In nucleotides, the CDR3 is TGTGCCAGTCAGCGGGGATCTAATGAAAAACTGTTTTTT.

This clonotype was observed a handful of times. V usage is TRBV7-2 and J usage is TRBJ2-3; D might be TRBD2 (6 bases). V was shortened by 7 bases and J by 2 bases, with 10 bases between the two germline ends. The CDR3 loop spans 13 amino acids. Germline CDR1 and CDR2: SGHTA and FQGNSA. The CDR3: CASNGGITDTQYF. The DNA of the CDR3 is TGTGCCAGCAATGGAGGGATCACAGATACGCAGTATTTT.

This clonotype has only a few counts. This chain links TRBV27 with TRBJ2-1; unclear D gene. Trimming removed 6 bases at V and 7 bases at J, with 16 bases between. CDR3 length: 14 amino acids. Germline loops: CDR1 MNHEY, CDR2 SMNVEV (reference sequence). The CDR3 DNA sequence: TGTGCCAGCAGCCGCCTGGATACGAGGAATGAGCAGTTCTTC. Protein sequence: CASSRLDTRNEQFF.

This clonotype came up many times. The chain recombines TRBV12-3 or TRBV12-4 with TRBJ2-1; 10 bases match TRBD2. CDR3 length equals 15 residues. V was pared by 6 bases and J by 9 bases, with 11 bases of the junction left unmatched. CDR3 protein: CASSRLAGAFFEQFF. CDR3 DNA sequence: TGTGCCAGCAGCCGTCTAGCGGGGGCCTTTTTTGAGCAGTTCTTC.

This clonotype was seen a handful of times. The DNA for the CDR3 is TGTGCCAGCTCACCACTAGCGGGGGAATACAATGAGCAGTTCTTC. Translation: CASSPLAGEYNEQFF. The chain has TRBV18 and TRBJ2-1, with TRBD2 identical over 9 bases. Germline CDR1 reads KGHSH; CDR2 reads LQKENI. The CDR3 extends over 15 amino acids. With 1 base clipped from V and 4 bases from J, the junction kept 2 bases outside the gene matches.

The J gene is TRBJ2-7, the V gene TRBV7-9; D is possibly TRBD2 (5 bases). V was shortened by 5 bases and J by 0 bases, with 20 bases between the two germline ends. Germline-derived CDR1 and CDR2 are SEHNR and FQNEAQ (reference sequence). The CDR3 runs to 17 residues. The CDR3 reads CASSPLPGESPSYEQYF. The CDR3, as DNA: TGTGCCAGCAGCCCCCTTCCTGGGGAGTCCCCCTCCTACGAGCAGTACTTC.

This clonotype has only a few counts. The V and J genes are TRBV7-9 and TRBJ2-7; D gene ambiguous. V dropped 5 bases and J dropped 3 bases, with 11 bases sitting between them. The CDR3 is made up of 13 amino acids. From germline, CDR1 is SEHNR and CDR2 FQNEAQ (reference sequence). The CDR3 region has the DNA TGTGCCAGCAGCCCCCCTAACTTCTACGAGCAGTACTTC. It encodes CASSPPNFYEQYF.

This clonotype was observed at least ten times. The rearrangement links TRBV11-2 to TRBJ1-6; D is ambiguous. The CDR3 length is 17 residues. The V gene's germline CDR1 is SGHAT and CDR2 FQNNGV. Trimming cost V 4 bases and J 2 bases, with 15 bases left between them. CDR3 region: CASSSRVMRTYNSPLHF. The CDR3 DNA sequence: TGTGCCAGCAGCTCACGGGTTATGAGGACCTATAATTCACCCCTCCACTTT.

The gene calls are TRBV12-3 or TRBV12-4 and TRBJ2-2; no firm D call. The CDR3 contains 15 residues. V was clipped by 5 bases and J by 1 base, with 11 bases between them. The CDR3 bases are TGTGCCAGCAGTCACTACACGGAGAACACCGGGGAGCTGTTTTTT. Its protein product is CASSHYTENTGELFF.

This CDR3 is CSASQNNQPQHF. CDR3 bases: TGCAGTGCTAGCCAGAACAATCAGCCCCAGCATTTT. The chain employs TRBV20-1 and TRBJ1-5; D not resolved. The germline V gene encodes CDR1 DFQATT and CDR2 SNEGSKA (reference sequence). With 3 bases removed from V and 3 bases from J, the gap between germline ends came to 6 bases. The CDR3 is made up of 12 amino acids.

This chain uses TRBV12-3 or TRBV12-4 with TRBJ1-1; 9 nucleotides line up with TRBD1. The junction had 9 bases not matched to a gene; V was cut back by 3 bases and J by 13 bases. The CDR3 consists of 13 residues. CDR3 loop: CASSLGRDREVFF. The CDR3, as DNA: TGTGCCAGCAGTTTGGGCCGGGACAGGGAGGTTTTCTTT.

Only a few counts were recorded for this clonotype. The chain combines TRBV7-2 with TRBJ2-1, with D tentatively TRBD1 or TRBD2 (5 bases each). Germline CDR1 SGHTA, CDR2 FQGNSA. The CDR3 runs to 16 residues. Between the trimmed V and J ends, which lost 2 bases and 4 bases, there was a span of 15 bases. The CDR3 reads CASSLRGASRYNEQFF. CDR3 DNA: TGTGCCAGCAGCTTACGTGGGGCTAGCAGGTACAATGAGCAGTTCTTC.

This clonotype was counted a few times. J is TRBJ2-5 and V is TRBV7-8; D is unresolved. CDR1 is SGHVS and CDR2 is FQNEAQ in the germline V gene. The germline V and J ends were trimmed by 1 base and 5 bases, with 11 bases remaining between them. CDR3 length equals 14 residues. This CDR3 is CASSLGGGWETQYF. As DNA, the CDR3 is TGTGCCAGCAGCTTAGGCGGCGGTTGGGAGACCCAGTACTTC.

This clonotype was picked up a small number of times. The chain couples TRBV15 to TRBJ2-3; D ambiguous. The germline V gene has CDR1 LNHNV and CDR2 YYDKDF (reference sequence). The CDR3 totals 12 residues. The ends were cut back, 5 bases at V and 5 bases at J, with 8 bases in the middle. The CDR3 DNA follows: TGTGCCACCAGCCCTGTCGGAGATACGCAGTATTTT. It specifies CATSPVGDTQYF.

The CDR3 DNA reads as TGTGCCATCAGTGCGTTGGCCTCCCTCTCCTACGAGCAGTACTTC. It codes for CAISALASLSYEQYF. V and J are TRBV10-3 and TRBJ2-7; the D is unclear. CDR3 length: 15 amino acids. Trimming pared 4 bases from V and 0 bases from J, leaving 13 bases between. Germline lookup yields CDR1 ENHRY and CDR2 SYGVKD.

This clonotype was counted only a few times. The chain couples TRBV4-3 to TRBJ2-3, with 8 bases aligning to TRBD1. From germline, CDR1 is LGHNA and CDR2 YSLEER. The CDR3 contains 17 residues. The trim removed 3 bases at V and 4 bases at J, leaving 12 bases unmatched. CDR3 in DNA: TGCGCCAGCAGCCACGACCCGACAGGGGTGGGTGCAGATACGCAGTATTTT. Protein: CASSHDPTGVGADTQYF.

This clonotype was counted a few times. This sequence joins TRBV5-1 and TRBJ2-1; tentatively, D is TRBD2 (6 bases). CDR1 SGHRS and CDR2 YFSETQ come from the germline V gene. V lost 3 bases and J lost 10, with 14 bases in between. The CDR3 spans 13 residues. The CDR3: CASSWGDGVEQFF. The CDR3 DNA reads TGCGCCAGCAGCTGGGGGGACGGCGTCGAGCAGTTCTTC.

This clonotype was picked up a small number of times. This chain connects TRBV28 to TRBJ2-3; either TRBD1 or TRBD2 may supply D (5 bases each). The length of the CDR3 is 14 residues. V shed 7 bases and J shed 1 base, with 12 bases lying between them. Looked up from germline, CDR1 is MDHEN and CDR2 is SYDVKM. CDR3 DNA sequence: TGTGCCAGCAACCGGGACGGACGCACAGATACGCAGTATTTT. Its protein product is CASNRDGRTDTQYF.

As to this clonotype: Compared with germline, one end of the junction differs, possibly owing to a read error. The rearrangement links TRBV20-1 to TRBJ1-1; 9 bases are a match to TRBD1. Germline V lookup: CDR1 DFQATT, CDR2 SNEGSKA (reference sequence). The CDR3 extends over 13 amino acids. The CDR3 nucleotides read TGCAGTGCCCGGGACAGGGCGAACACTGAAGATTTCTTT. Amino acid sequence: CSARDRANTEDFF.

V and J are TRBV7-2 and TRBJ2-7, with TRBD1 identical over 8 bases. The CDR3 has 15 residues. V shed 1 base, J shed 6 bases, and the junction held 8 bases outside the gene matches. Germline CDR1 is SGHTA and CDR2 is FQGNSA. CDR3 region: CASSLGAGGFSEQYF. The CDR3 DNA reads as TGTGCCAGCAGCTTAGGGGCAGGGGGCTTCAGCGAGCAGTACTTC.

The chain recombines TRBV29-1 with TRBJ2-1; 10 bases match TRBD1. The junction had 20 bases not matched to a gene; V was cut back by 0 bases and J by 12 bases. The CDR3 sequence is 18 residues long. Germline CDR1 is SQVTM and CDR2 is ANQGSEA. The CDR3 DNA reads TGCAGCGTTGAAGATCGGGGAGACAGGGGGCGCCGGGATCTGGTGCAGTTCTTC. It specifies CSVEDRGDRGRRDLVQFF.

This rearrangement joins TRBV18 to TRBJ2-3, with D uncertain. There are 15 residues in the CDR3. V gave up 2 bases and J gave up 3 bases, with 12 bases separating them. Germline V gives CDR1 KGHSH, CDR2 LQKENI. CDR3 coding DNA: TGTGCCAGCTCACCAATGGCCTCCGATACAGATACGCAGTATTTT. It translates to CASSPMASDTDTQYF.

J is TRBJ2-3 and V is TRBV10-2; D not resolved. The CDR3 totals 18 residues. V lost 0 bases to trimming and J lost 4 bases, with 20 bases between them. The germline CDR1 and CDR2 sequences are WSHSY and SAAADI. DNA for the CDR3: TGCGCCAGCAGTGAGTCGTCCGGGTGGGAAGGGTCCCCAGATACGCAGTATTTT. It encodes CASSESSGWEGSPDTQYF.

This clonotype was seen only once. J is TRBJ1-5 and V is TRBV6-2 or TRBV6-3; D gene unclear. The CDR3 covers 14 residues. Germline CDR1 reads MNHEY; CDR2 reads SVGEGT. Deletions cut 2 bases from V and 1 base from J, with 6 bases between. The CDR3 region has the DNA TGTGCCAGCAGTTACCCCAGCAGCAATCAGCCCCAGCATTTT. Residues: CASSYPSSNQPQHF.

This chain uses TRBV10-2 with TRBJ1-2; no clear D. Germline V gene lookup returns CDR1 WSHSY and CDR2 SAAADI. Trimming removed 3 bases at V and 5 bases at J, with 10 bases between. This CDR3 spans 13 amino acids. The CDR3 protein is CASSDSETYGYTF. In nucleotides, the CDR3 is TGCGCCAGCAGTGATTCAGAGACTTATGGCTACACCTTC.

This chain links TRBV15 with TRBJ2-7; D is perhaps TRBD1 or TRBD2 (6 bases each). The V and J ends lost 0 bases and 5 bases respectively, with 11 bases between them. This CDR3 is built from 14 residues. CDR1 and CDR2 (germline): LNHNV, YYDKDF (reference sequence). This chain's CDR3 is CATSRDGGADEQYF. The CDR3 bases are TGTGCCACCAGCAGAGACGGGGGCGCAGACGAGCAGTACTTC.

The chain links TRBV2 to TRBJ1-1; no firm D call. Germline loops: CDR1 SNHLY, CDR2 FYNNEI. The ends were cut back, 8 bases at V and 1 base at J, with 11 bases in the middle. This CDR3 has 13 residues. This chain's CDR3 is CASHQISNTEAFF. DNA of the CDR3: TGTGCCAGCCACCAGATATCGAACACTGAAGCTTTCTTT. The variable domain in full, completed from reference TRBV2 and TRBJ1-1, reads EPEVTQTPSHQVTQMGQEVILRCVPISNHLYFYWYRQILGQKVEFLVSFYNNEISEKSEIFDDQFSVERPDGSNFTLKIRSTKLEDSAMYFCASHQISNTEAFFGQGTRLTVV.

This sequence joins TRBV12-3 or TRBV12-4 and TRBJ1-1; D perhaps matches TRBD1 (6 bases). The length of the CDR3 is 14 residues. Trimming stripped 3 bases from V and 3 bases from J, with 11 bases between. As DNA, the CDR3 is TGTGCCAGCAGTTTCGGGGGGCGGGACACTGAAGCTTTCTTT. This encodes CASSFGGRDTEAFF.